This T cell receptor (beta chain) originates from a study of glioma-infiltrating T cells. Trimming shortened V by 3 bases and J by 5 bases, and 9 bases separated the two germline ends. The CDR3 extends over 13 amino acids. There are a few counts of this clonotype. Amplification of TCR alpha and beta CDR3 regions from RNA used iRepertoire nested multiplex PCR. TCRdb fed the multiplex PCR reads into MiXCR, producing one record per CDR3 protein. The sample yields 3,000 or so distinct CDR3 sequences, 15% to 20% seen once. The specimen was glioma tissue, nonneoplastic brain tissue, or PBMCs (not recorded which). The chain recombines TRBV12-3 or TRBV12-4 with TRBJ2-3; D is unclear. The source is a human donor with low-grade glioma or glioblastoma, undergoing nonglioma brain surgery, or in good health (not recorded which). CDR3 DNA: TGTGCCAGCAGTTTCTCGAAGGGAGATACGCAGTATTTT. This codes for CASSFSKGDTQYF.